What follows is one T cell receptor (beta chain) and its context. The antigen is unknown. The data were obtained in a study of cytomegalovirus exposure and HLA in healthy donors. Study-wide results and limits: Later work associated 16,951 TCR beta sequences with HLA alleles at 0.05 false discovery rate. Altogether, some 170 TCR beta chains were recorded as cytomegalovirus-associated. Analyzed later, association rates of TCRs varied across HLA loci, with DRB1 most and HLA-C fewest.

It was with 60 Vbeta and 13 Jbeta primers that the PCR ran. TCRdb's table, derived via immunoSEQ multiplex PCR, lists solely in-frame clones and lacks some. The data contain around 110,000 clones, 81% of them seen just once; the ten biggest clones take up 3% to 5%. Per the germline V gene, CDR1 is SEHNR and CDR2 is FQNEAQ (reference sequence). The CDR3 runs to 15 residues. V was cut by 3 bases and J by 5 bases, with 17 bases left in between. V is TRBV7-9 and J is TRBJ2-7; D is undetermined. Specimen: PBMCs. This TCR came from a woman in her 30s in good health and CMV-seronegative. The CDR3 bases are TGTGCCAGCAGCTTTGAAGAGACACGTAGTAACGAGCAGTACTTC. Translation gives CASSFEETRSNEQYF.